This T cell receptor (beta chain) was captured by sequencing in a study of T cells after yellow fever vaccination (dated by TCRdb to between 2017 and 2020). In terms of the full investigation: The SMART-Seq v4 Ultra Low Input RNA kit was used to prepare libraries from fractions with low cell numbers. Blood was collected at multiple timepoints before and after primary and secondary immunization, and bulk PBMC replicates and cell subsets were isolated. To follow T-cell clones before and after primary and booster YFV17D yellow fever vaccination, bulk TCR alpha and beta repertoires were sequenced over time. Two healthy male donors, one aged 18 to 29 and one aged 30 to 40 years, were included in the cohort. Points the paper makes about the study in general: Because the study included only two donors, the extent to which the findings can be generalized is limited. Computational filtering was required because FACS-sorted repertoires could contain abundant contaminating clonotypes from the bulk population. A small share of clonotypes was detected in both CD4 and CD8 compartments, with the overlap likely arising from convergent recombination. Compared with the primary T-cell response, the secondary T-cell response was faster but weaker, reaching its peak on day 5 rather than on day 15. After the booster, most of the clones that had expanded following primary vaccination were detected again (roughly 96% of CD4 and 80% to 90% of CD8), which suggests that memory was broadly maintained.

TCR cDNA was synthesized by 5'RACE template switching, through which a universal primer site and unique molecular identifiers were introduced. Priming of cDNA synthesis was performed from both the TCR alpha and TCR beta constant segments. Libraries were amplified in two PCR steps, with sample barcodes and sequencing adapters added in the second step. Sequencing of the libraries was done on either Illumina HiSeq 2500 (2x100 bp) or NovaSeq (2x150 bp). Under the source paper's analysis protocol: Demultiplexing of reads and collapsing into UMI consensus sequences were performed with MIGEC, and V(D)J alignment was carried out with MiXCR. Vaccine-responding clonotypes were defined with edgeR using replicate PBMC samples, requiring FDR below 0.01 and a log2 fold change above 5 up to day 15. CD4 or CD8 identity was assigned to each bulk clonotype according to whether the clonotype was present at higher abundance in the sequenced CD4 repertoire or the sequenced CD8 repertoire. TCRdb redid the processing of the public reads, applying fastp at Q25 and MiXCR, and retained in-frame beta chains. Entries are consolidated by CDR3 protein sequence, retaining the most common genes and DNA. For this entry, the V and J calls and clone size follow TCRdb and not the study's own pipeline. This sample gives fewer than 85,000 distinct CDR3 sequences in total; around 7.7% of them show up just once. The ten largest clones capture approximately 42% of the sample.

The CDR3 numbers 14 residues from cysteine through phenylalanine. Only the CDR3 part of the read is kept: 42 bases, read in frame from the first base. Looking up the germline V gene (reference sequence) yields CDR1 PRHDT and CDR2 FYEKMQ. Trimming takes 3 bases from V and 2 bases from J, and the germline ends sit 8 bases apart. This clonotype occurred a few times. Its antigen is unknown. No much larger clone is present one base from it, and per-base qualities are unavailable. Read against the paper, the sample's treatment or condition label means: live attenuated yellow fever vaccine strain. PBMCs were isolated from peripheral blood using a standard Ficoll-Paque protocol. Dynabeads CD4 and CD8 positive selection kits were used to isolate CD4 and CD8 T-cell fractions. RNA was extracted with TriZol from bulk PBMCs, CD4 and CD8 fractions, and dextramer-positive and dextramer-negative fractions.

This sequence originates from a man younger than 45 who received the YFV17D yellow fever vaccine. This receptor chain uses TRBV13 and TRBJ2-1, with the D gene call left open. Here the sequenced sample was CD8+ T cells sorted from PBMCs, taken on the day of the yellow fever booster vaccination. The sequenced DNA is TGTGCCAGCAGCTTGTACACCGCCTACAATGAGCAGTTCTTC. It translates as CASSLYTAYNEQFF.